The clone carrying this T cell receptor (beta chain) was observed a few times. Its specificity is unknown. The missing CDR3 end, 3 residues past where the read stops, is filled in from the germline J gene. Sequencing was performed with immunoSEQ multiplex PCR; in TCRdb, only in-frame clones are kept and a portion is missing. There are approximately 44,000 clones in the sample, none observed a single time. These data belong to a study of T cell clonality in common variable immunodeficiency. Whole-study findings and limits: Compared with healthy controls, CVID subjects showed increased TCRbeta clonality, mostly in about a third. Shared TCRbeta clones were fewer between CVID subjects than controls. Common variable immunodeficiency TCR beta sequences reportedly had fewer deletions and N-nucleotide insertions.

Each donor provided about 4.5 to 9 ml of heparinized whole blood. This CDR3 is 13 amino acids long. Germline lookup yields CDR1 LNHDA and CDR2 SQIVND (reference sequence). The chain has TRBV19 and TRBJ1-2, with no clear D. Sequencing used peripheral blood mononuclear cells. This sequence was found in a person aged 18 to 70 in good health. This chain's CDR3 is CASSILDWNDYTF. CDR3 DNA, as far as it was read: TGTGCCAGTAGTATTCTGGACTGGAATGAC. The full variable domain, in which reference TRBV19 and TRBJ1-2 provide the parts outside the CDR3, is DGGITQSPKYLFRKEGQNVTLSCEQNLNHDAMYWYRQDPGQGLRLIYYSQIVNDFQKGDIAEGYSVSREKKESFPLTVTSAQKNPTAFYLCASSILDWNDYTFGSGTRLTVV.